The 10 T cell receptor beta chains presented below share a single source sample, sequenced in a study of shared T cell receptors in the human thymus. Data came from immunoSEQ multiplex PCR; TCRdb stores just in-frame clones and leaves some out. The data contain about 660,000 clones, more than 70% of them singletons. In addition, the sample was reused for a study of human thymus T cells.

The specimen sequenced was thymocytes. These receptor sequences come from a boy in the first two years of life with a congenital heart defect.

The chain links TRBV14 to TRBJ1-1; D is unclear. This CDR3 is 16 amino acids long. V was trimmed by 0 bases and J by 1 base, leaving 12 bases between them. Looked up from germline, CDR1 is SGHDN and CDR2 is FVKESK. The CDR3, as DNA: TGTGCCAGCAGCCAAGATAGTCGGGTCCCGAACACTGAAGCTTTCTTT. Residues: CASSQDSRVPNTEAFF.

The chain has TRBV28 and TRBJ1-1; perhaps TRBD1 as D (6 bases). Germline loops: CDR1 MDHEN, CDR2 SYDVKM. The CDR3 contains 15 residues. Trimming took 2 bases from V and 1 from J, leaving 11 bases between them. Here the CDR3 reads CASSLGGQKNTEAFF. In DNA form, the CDR3 reads TGTGCCAGCAGTTTAGGGGGACAAAAGAACACTGAAGCTTTCTTT.

The chain carries TRBV5-6 and TRBJ1-3, with D perhaps TRBD1 (5 bases). Germline V gives CDR1 SGHDT, CDR2 YYEEEE. There are 17 residues in the CDR3. The V and J ends lost 4 bases and 2 bases respectively, with 19 bases between them. The CDR3 reads CASSPGTEGTPGNTIYF. As DNA, the CDR3 is TGTGCCAGCAGCCCCGGGACGGAGGGCACCCCTGGAAACACCATATATTTT.

The rearrangement joins TRBV5-1 to TRBJ1-6; the D is unclear. The CDR3 has 14 residues. Trimming removed 0 bases from V and 12 bases from J, with 13 bases in between. Germline lookup yields CDR1 SGHRS and CDR2 YFSETQ. The CDR3, as DNA: TGCGCCAGCAGCTTGGCAAGATCTCAGGAACCCCTCCACTTT. Amino acids: CASSLARSQEPLHF.

The chain links TRBV15 to TRBJ1-3; D possibly corresponds to TRBD1 (5 bases). CDR3 length: 18 amino acids. Germline V gene sequence: CDR1 LNHNV, CDR2 YYDKDF (reference sequence). V gave up 5 bases and J gave up 1 base, with 21 bases separating them. The CDR3: CATSPQTGGGRSGNTIYF. In nucleotides, the CDR3 is TGTGCCACCAGCCCACAAACCGGGGGGGGGAGGTCTGGAAACACCATATATTTT. Full variable domain (remainder filled in from reference TRBV15 and TRBJ1-3): DAMVIQNPRYQVTQFGKPVTLSCSQTLNHNVMYWYQQKSSQAPKLLFHYYDKDFNNEADTPDNFQSRRPNTSFCFLDIRSPGLGDTAMYLCATSPQTGGGRSGNTIYFGEGSWLTVV.

The rearrangement joins TRBV11-2 to TRBJ2-7; TRBD1 matches at 7 bases. This CDR3 spans 15 amino acids. CDR1 and CDR2 (germline): SGHAT, FQNNGV. The V gene end was trimmed by 2 bases and the J gene end by 3 bases; junction bases not matched to a gene: 7. This CDR3 is CASSLQDRAYYEQYF. The CDR3 DNA sequence: TGTGCCAGCAGCTTACAAGACAGGGCTTACTACGAGCAGTACTTC.

CDR3 region: CASSFFRTSGEQFF. The CDR3 nucleotides read TGTGCCAGCAGTTTCTTCAGGACTAGCGGAGAGCAGTTCTTC. This sequence joins TRBV27 and TRBJ2-1; TRBD2 aligns across 10 bases. Unmatched junction bases numbered 6, after V lost 3 bases and J lost 10 bases. Looked up from germline, CDR1 is MNHEY and CDR2 is SMNVEV (reference sequence). The CDR3 contains 14 residues.

V is TRBV4-3 and J is TRBJ1-5; 7 bases line up with TRBD1. The CDR3 has 15 amino acids. Germline values: CDR1 LGHNA, CDR2 YSLEER. With 4 bases clipped from V and 1 base from J, the junction kept 4 bases outside the gene matches. CDR3 sequence: CASSLGTESNQPQHF. The CDR3 DNA follows: TGCGCCAGCAGCCTAGGGACAGAAAGCAATCAGCCCCAGCATTTT.

This clone was seen just once. The chain employs TRBV7-7 and TRBJ2-1, with a possible D match to TRBD2 (5 bases). Deletions cut 11 bases from V and 4 bases from J, with 15 bases between. The CDR3 is 13 residues long. The germline V gene has CDR1 SSHAT and CDR2 FNYEAQ (reference sequence). CDR3 region: CAGEKGEYNEQFF. The DNA for the CDR3 is TGTGCCGGGGAGAAGGGCGAGTACAATGAGCAGTTCTTC.

The CDR3 sequence: CASSVGRLAGAGETQYF. CDR3 DNA: TGTGCCAGCAGCGTAGGAAGACTAGCGGGAGCCGGGGAGACCCAGTACTTC. The rearrangement joins TRBV9 to TRBJ2-5; 12 nucleotides match TRBD2. The V gene's germline CDR1 is SGDLS and CDR2 YYNGEE. The CDR3 is 17 amino acids. V shed 0 bases and J 5 bases; nucleotides not matched to a gene: 8.